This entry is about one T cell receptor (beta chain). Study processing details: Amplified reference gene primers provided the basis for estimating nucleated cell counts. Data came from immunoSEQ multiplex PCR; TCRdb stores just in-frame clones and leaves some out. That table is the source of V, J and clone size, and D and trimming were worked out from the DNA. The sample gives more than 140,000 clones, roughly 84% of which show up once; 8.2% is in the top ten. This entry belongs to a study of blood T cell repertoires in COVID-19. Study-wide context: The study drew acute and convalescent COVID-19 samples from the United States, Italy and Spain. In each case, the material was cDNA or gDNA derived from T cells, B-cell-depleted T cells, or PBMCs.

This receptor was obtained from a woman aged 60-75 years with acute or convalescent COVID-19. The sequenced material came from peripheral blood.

The CDR3: CASSQRGTDTQYF. CDR3 sequence (DNA): TGTGCCAGCAGCCAACGGGGCACAGATACGCAGTATTTT. The chain recombines TRBV4-2 with TRBJ2-3; unclear D gene. The CDR3 runs 13 residues. Germline loops: CDR1 LGHNA, CDR2 YNFKEQ. V was clipped by 2 bases and J by 1 base, with 4 bases between them.